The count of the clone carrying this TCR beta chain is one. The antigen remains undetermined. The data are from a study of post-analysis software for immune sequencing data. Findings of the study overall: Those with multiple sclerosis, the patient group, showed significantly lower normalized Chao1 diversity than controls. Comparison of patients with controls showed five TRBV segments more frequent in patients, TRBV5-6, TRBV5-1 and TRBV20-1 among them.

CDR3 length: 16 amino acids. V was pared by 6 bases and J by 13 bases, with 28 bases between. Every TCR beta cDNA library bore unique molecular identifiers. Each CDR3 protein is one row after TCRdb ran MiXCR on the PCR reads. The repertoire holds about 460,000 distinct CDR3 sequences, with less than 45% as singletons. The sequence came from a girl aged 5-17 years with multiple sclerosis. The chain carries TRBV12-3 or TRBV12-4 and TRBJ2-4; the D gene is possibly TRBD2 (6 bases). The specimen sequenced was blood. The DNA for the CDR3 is TGTGCCAGCAGGGACTTCCCGGGACTCGCCTCGGGGGAGCAGTACTTC. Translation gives CASRDFPGLASGEQYF.